This record covers a single TCR beta chain. Its matching antigen is unknown. TCRdb's copy holds only in-frame clones and misses some; the assay was immunoSEQ multiplex PCR. The table records 95,000 to 150,000 clones, around 86% of them present only once. This entry comes from a study of T cell responses to AZD1222 COVID-19 vaccine. Findings of the study overall: Donors were largely white British and mainly female; clonal diversity was possibly underestimated. Rises in breadth and depth of Spike-specific TCRs came after two AZD1222 doses. Of spike-specific TCRs, nearly half reportedly target regions left unmutated in variants. The CD4 TCRs associated with vaccination extended across spike and predominated at 160-218 and 743-854.

Trimming took 1 base from V and 7 from J, leaving 9 bases between them. The CDR3 length is 13 residues. The germline V gene has CDR1 SGHRS and CDR2 YFSETQ. The sample here was peripheral blood, taken 28 days after the second AZD1222 dose. J is TRBJ2-1 and V is TRBV5-1; tentatively, D is TRBD2 (6 bases). The TCR was taken from an adult who received the AZD1222 COVID-19 vaccine. The CDR3 spells CASSLFAGNEQFF. CDR3 nucleotide sequence: TGCGCCAGCAGCTTGTTTGCGGGAAATGAGCAGTTCTTC.